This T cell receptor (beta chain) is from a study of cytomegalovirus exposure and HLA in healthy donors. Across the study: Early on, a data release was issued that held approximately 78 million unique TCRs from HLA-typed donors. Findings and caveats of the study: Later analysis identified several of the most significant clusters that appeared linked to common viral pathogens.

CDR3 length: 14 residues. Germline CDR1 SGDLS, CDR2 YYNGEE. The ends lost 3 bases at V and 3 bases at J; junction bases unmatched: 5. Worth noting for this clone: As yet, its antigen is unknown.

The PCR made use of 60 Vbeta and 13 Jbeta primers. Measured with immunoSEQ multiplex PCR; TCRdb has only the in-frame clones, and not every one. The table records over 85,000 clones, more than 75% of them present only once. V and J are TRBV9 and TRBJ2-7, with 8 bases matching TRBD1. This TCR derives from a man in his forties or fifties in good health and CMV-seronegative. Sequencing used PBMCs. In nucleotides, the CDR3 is TGTGCCAGCAGCGCCGGGACAGGCGACTACGAGCAGTACTTC. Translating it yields CASSAGTGDYEQYF.